This TCR beta chain was obtained from a study of CD8+ T cells in alopecia areata. Noted treatment: oral pan-JAK inhibitor, 5-10 mg twice daily. Extraction of RNA preceded its reverse transcription into cDNA, which served as the sequencing template. TCRdb's copy holds only in-frame clones and misses some; the assay was immunoSEQ multiplex PCR. The table lists hundreds of thousands of clones, around two fifths of them singletons. About this clone: Its antigen remains unknown.

General study points: Alopecia totalis/universalis scalp especially showed more expanded CD8+ clones than normal scalp.

The CDR3 contains 14 residues. CDR1 is SEHNR, CDR2 FQNEAQ, per germline (reference sequence). V lost 5 bases to trimming and J lost 7 bases; unmatched junction nucleotides: 7. The V gene is TRBV7-9, the J gene TRBJ2-4, with TRBD2 identical over 8 bases. The receptor was derived from a human donor with alopecia areata. Sequenced here: CD4+ T cells sorted from blood, sampled between weeks 30 and 35, from a patient treated with tofacitinib. The CDR3 region is CASSRGGSSNIQYF. DNA of the CDR3: TGTGCCAGCAGCCGGGGGGGCAGCTCGAACATTCAGTACTTC.